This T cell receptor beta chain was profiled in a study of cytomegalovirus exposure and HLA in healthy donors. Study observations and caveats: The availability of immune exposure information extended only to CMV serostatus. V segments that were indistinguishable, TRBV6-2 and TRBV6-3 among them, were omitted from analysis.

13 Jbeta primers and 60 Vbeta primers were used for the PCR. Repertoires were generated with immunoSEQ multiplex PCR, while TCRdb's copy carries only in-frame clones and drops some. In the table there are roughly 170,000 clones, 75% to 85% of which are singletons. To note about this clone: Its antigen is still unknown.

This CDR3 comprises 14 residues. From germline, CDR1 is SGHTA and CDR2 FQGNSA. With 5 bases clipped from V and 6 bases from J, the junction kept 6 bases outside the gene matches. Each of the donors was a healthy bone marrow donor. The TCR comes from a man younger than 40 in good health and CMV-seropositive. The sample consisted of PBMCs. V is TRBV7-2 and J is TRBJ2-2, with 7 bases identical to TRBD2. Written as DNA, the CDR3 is TGTGCCAGCAGCAGGCGGGGGAAAGCCGGGGAGCTGTTTTTT. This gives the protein CASSRRGKAGELFF. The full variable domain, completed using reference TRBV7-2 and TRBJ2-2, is GAGVSQSPSNKVTEKGKDVELRCDPISGHTALYWYRQSLGQGLEFLIYFQGNSAPDKSGLPSDRFSAERTGGSVSTLTIQRTQQEDSAVYLCASSRRGKAGELFFGEGSRLTVL.